This T cell receptor beta chain was retrieved from a study of blood T cell repertoires in COVID-19. In the study overall: COVID-19 samples from acute and convalescent phases originated in the United States, Italy and Spain. The analysed material was cDNA or gDNA that came from T cells, B-cell-depleted T cells, or PBMCs.

The Seattle site enrolled patients during active infection and followed them longitudinally. Trimming took 2 bases from V and 2 from J, leaving 11 bases between them. Germline V lookup: CDR1 SGDLS, CDR2 YYNGEE. The CDR3 covers 15 residues. Original handling: Counts of nucleated cells, estimated from reference gene primer amplification, were obtained. Sequenced by immunoSEQ multiplex PCR; TCRdb stores in-frame clones only, minus some. The DNA gave D and trimming, while V, J and clone size come from that table. Counted here are under 110,000 clones, around 80% occurring once; the ten biggest clones make up roughly 6.2%.

This receptor was taken from a man of 80 years or more with COVID-19, enrolled during active disease. The chain recombines TRBV9 with TRBJ2-1; a possible D gene is TRBD1 (6 bases). The sample was peripheral blood. The CDR3 DNA sequence: TGTGCCAGCAGCGTCGATGGGGACACCTACAATGAGCAGTTCTTC. Translated, it gives CASSVDGDTYNEQFF. Together with reference TRBV9 and TRBJ2-1, the CDR3 gives the full variable domain: DSGVTQTPKHLITATGQRVTLRCSPRSGDLSVYWYQQSLDQGLQFLIQYYNGEERAKGNILERFSAQQFPDLHSELNLSSLELGDSALYFCASSVDGDTYNEQFFGPGTRLTVL.